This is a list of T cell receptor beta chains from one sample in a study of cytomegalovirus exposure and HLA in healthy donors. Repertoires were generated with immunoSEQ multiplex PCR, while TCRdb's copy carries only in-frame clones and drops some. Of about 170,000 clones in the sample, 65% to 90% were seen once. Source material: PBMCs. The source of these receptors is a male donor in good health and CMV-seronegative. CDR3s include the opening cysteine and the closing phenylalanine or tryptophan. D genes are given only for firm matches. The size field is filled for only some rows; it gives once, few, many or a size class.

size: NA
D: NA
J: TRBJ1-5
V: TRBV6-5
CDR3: CASRRHPGGNQPQHF
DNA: TGTGCCAGCAGACGACATCCGGGAGGCAATCAGCCCCAGCATTTT

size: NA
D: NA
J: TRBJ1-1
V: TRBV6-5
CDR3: CASSYSWLNTEAFF
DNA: TGTGCCAGCAGTTACTCTTGGCTGAACACTGAAGCTTTCTTT

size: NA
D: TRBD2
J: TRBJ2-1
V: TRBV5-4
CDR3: CASSGLGNEQFF
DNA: TGTGCCAGCAGCGGACTAGGGAATGAGCAGTTCTTC

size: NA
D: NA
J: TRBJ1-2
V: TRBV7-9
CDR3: CASSLVREGYTF
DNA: TGTGCCAGCAGCTTAGTCAGGGAAGGCTACACCTTC

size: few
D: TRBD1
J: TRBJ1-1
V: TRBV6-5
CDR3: CASSYGGGLVTEAFF
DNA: TGTGCCAGCAGTTACGGAGGGGGCTTGGTCACTGAAGCTTTCTTT

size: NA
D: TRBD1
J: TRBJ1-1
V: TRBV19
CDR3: CASSILGQGNTEAFF
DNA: TGTGCCAGTAGTATATTAGGACAGGGCAACACTGAAGCTTTCTTT

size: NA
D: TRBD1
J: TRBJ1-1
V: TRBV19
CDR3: CASRTGQGNTEAFF
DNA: TGTGCCAGTAGGACGGGACAGGGGAACACTGAAGCTTTCTTT

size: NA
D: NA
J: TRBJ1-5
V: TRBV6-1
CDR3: CASSASWGPYSNQPQHF
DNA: TGTGCCAGCAGTGCCTCGTGGGGCCCTTATAGCAATCAGCCCCAGCATTTT

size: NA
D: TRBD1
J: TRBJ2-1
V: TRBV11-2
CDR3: CASSRTGSYNEQFF
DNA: TGTGCCAGCAGCCGGACAGGGTCCTACAATGAGCAGTTCTTC

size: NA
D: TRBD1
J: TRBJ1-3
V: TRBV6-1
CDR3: CASSDRDRGSGNTIYF
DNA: TGTGCCAGCAGTGACCGGGACAGAGGCTCTGGAAACACCATATATTTT

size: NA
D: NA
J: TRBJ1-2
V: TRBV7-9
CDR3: CASSLGAGNYGYTF
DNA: TGTGCCAGCAGCTTAGGGGCAGGGAACTATGGCTACACCTTC

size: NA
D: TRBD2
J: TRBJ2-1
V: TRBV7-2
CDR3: CASSLRVAGGLYNEQFF
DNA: TGTGCCAGCAGCTTGAGGGTAGCGGGGGGACTATACAATGAGCAGTTCTTC

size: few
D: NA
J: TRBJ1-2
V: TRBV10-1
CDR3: CATYSQRSGYTF
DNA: TGCGCCACGTACAGCCAACGGTCGGGCTACACCTTC

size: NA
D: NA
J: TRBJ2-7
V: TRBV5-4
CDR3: CASSLDGLSSSEQYF
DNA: TGTGCCAGCAGCTTGGATGGACTCTCCTCTTCCGAGCAGTACTTC

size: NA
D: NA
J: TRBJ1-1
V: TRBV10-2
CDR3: CASSGAMNTEAFF
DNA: TGCGCCAGCAGTGGGGCAATGAACACTGAAGCTTTCTTT

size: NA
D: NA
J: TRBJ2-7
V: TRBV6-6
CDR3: CASSLHTGSYEQYF
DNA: TGTGCCAGCAGTCTTCATACAGGGTCCTACGAGCAGTACTTC

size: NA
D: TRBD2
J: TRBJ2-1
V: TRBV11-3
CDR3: CASSIGASGGDNEQFF
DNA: TGTGCCAGCAGCATCGGGGCTAGCGGGGGAGACAATGAGCAGTTCTTC

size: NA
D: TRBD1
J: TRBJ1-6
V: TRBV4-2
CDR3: CASTARTGSSYNSPLHF
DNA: TGTGCCAGCACCGCAAGGACAGGGAGCTCCTATAATTCACCCCTCCACTTT

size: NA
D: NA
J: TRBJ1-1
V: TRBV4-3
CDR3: CASSVQNTMNTEAFF
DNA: TGCGCCAGCAGCGTGCAGAATACTATGAACACTGAAGCTTTCTTT

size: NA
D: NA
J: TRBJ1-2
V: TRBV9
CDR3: CASSVAGTPGGYTF
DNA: TGTGCCAGCAGCGTAGCTGGGACACCGGGTGGCTACACCTTC

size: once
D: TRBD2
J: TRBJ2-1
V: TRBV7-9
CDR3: CASSRRRGVNEQFF
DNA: TGTGCCAGCAGCCGCCGGCGGGGGGTTAATGAGCAGTTCTTC

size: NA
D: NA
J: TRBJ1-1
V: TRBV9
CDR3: CASSVNRAGVGDTFF
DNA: TGTGCCAGCAGCGTGAACAGGGCTGGAGTAGGAGACACTTTCTTT

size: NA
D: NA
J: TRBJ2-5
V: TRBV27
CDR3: CASSQLVPQGSQETQYF
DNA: TGTGCCAGCAGCCAATTAGTTCCACAGGGTAGCCAAGAGACCCAGTACTTC

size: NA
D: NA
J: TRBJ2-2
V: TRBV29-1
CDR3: CSVSTGILTGELFF
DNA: TGCAGCGTTAGTACAGGGATCTTGACCGGGGAGCTGTTTTTT

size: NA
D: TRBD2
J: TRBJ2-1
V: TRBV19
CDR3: CASSRIAGGRGNEQFF
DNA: TGTGCCAGTAGTCGAATAGCGGGGGGGCGAGGCAATGAGCAGTTCTTC

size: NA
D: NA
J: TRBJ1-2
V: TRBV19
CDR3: CASSMVSGGDYGYTF
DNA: TGTGCCAGTAGTATGGTGTCAGGAGGGGACTATGGCTACACCTTC

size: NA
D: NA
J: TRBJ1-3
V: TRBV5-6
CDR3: CASSSVGNTIYF
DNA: TGTGCCAGCAGCTCGGTGGGAAACACCATATATTTT

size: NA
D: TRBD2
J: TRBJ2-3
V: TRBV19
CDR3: CASSIMASGGNTQYF
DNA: TGTGCCAGTAGTATTATGGCTAGCGGGGGGAATACGCAGTATTTT

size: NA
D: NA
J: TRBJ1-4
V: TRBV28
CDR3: CASNRRTIPERLFF
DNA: TGTGCCAGCAACCGAAGGACAATTCCTGAAAGACTGTTTTTT

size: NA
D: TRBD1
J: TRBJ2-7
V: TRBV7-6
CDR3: CASSSTFTGQLDSYEQYF
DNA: TGTGCCAGCAGCTCAACCTTCACGGGACAGCTCGATTCCTACGAGCAGTACTTC

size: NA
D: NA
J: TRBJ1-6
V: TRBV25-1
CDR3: CASSERRGSYNSPLHF
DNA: TGTGCCAGCAGTGAGCGGCGGGGCTCCTATAATTCACCCCTCCACTTT

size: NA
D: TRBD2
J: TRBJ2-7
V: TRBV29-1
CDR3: CSVREAGGSYEQYF
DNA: TGCAGCGTTAGGGAAGCGGGGGGCTCCTACGAGCAGTACTTC

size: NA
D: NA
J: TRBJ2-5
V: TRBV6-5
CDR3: CASSVGTRGETQYF
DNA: TGTGCCAGCAGTGTGGGCACCCGCGGGGAGACCCAGTACTTC

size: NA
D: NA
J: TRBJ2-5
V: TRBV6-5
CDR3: CASSPWGGGGKTQYF
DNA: TGTGCCAGCAGCCCATGGGGGGGCGGGGGTAAGACCCAGTACTTC

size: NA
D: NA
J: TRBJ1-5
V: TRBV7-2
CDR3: CASSPGSHQPQHF
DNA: TGTGCCAGCTCCCCAGGGTCTCATCAGCCCCAGCATTTT

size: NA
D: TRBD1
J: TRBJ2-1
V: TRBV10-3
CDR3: CAITGQGGNEQFF
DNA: TGTGCCATCACTGGACAGGGGGGGAATGAGCAGTTCTTC

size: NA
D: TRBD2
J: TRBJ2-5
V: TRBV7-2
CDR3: CASSDTSGGALETQYF
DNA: TGTGCCAGCAGCGACACTAGCGGGGGGGCCTTGGAGACCCAGTACTTC

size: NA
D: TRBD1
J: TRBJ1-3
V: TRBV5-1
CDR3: CASSLQDRGFSGNTIYF
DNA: TGCGCCAGCAGCCTACAGGACAGGGGGTTCTCTGGAAACACCATATATTTT

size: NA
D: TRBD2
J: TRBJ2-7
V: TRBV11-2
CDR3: CASSLDQRGGTYEQYF
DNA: TGTGCCAGCAGCTTAGATCAGCGGGGGGGAACCTACGAGCAGTACTTC

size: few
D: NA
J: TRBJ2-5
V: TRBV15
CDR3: CATSRGLVARETQYF
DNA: TGTGCCACCAGCAGGGGACTGGTAGCGAGGGAGACCCAGTACTTC

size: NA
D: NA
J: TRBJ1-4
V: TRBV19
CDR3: CASRKIAGTPDEKLFF
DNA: TGTGCCAGTAGGAAAATCGCCGGGACTCCGGATGAAAAACTGTTTTTT

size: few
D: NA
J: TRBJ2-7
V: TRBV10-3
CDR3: CAISEGIGGSEQYF
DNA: TGTGCCATCAGTGAAGGCATCGGGGGATCCGAGCAGTACTTC

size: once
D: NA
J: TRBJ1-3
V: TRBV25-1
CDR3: CATSRGETGNTIYF
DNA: TGTGCCACAAGCCGGGGGGAGACTGGAAACACCATATATTTT

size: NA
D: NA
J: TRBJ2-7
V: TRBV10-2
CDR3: CASSGSGTQRWAYEQYF
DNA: TGCGCCAGCAGCGGATCCGGGACACAACGATGGGCCTACGAGCAGTACTTC

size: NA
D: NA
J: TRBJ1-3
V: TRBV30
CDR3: CAWSTGFGNTIYF
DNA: TGTGCCTGGTCAACAGGGTTCGGAAACACCATATATTTT

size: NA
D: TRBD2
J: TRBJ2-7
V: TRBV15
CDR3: CATSRGGGAAYEQYF
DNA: TGTGCCACCAGCAGAGGGGGAGGGGCGGCCTACGAGCAGTACTTC

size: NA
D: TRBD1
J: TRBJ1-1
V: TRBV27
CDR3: CASTRDRAGTEAFF
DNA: TGTGCCAGCACCCGGGACAGGGCAGGGACTGAAGCTTTCTTT

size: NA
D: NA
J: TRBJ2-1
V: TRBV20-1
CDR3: CSALSYNEQFF
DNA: TGCAGTGCCCTCTCGTACAATGAGCAGTTCTTC

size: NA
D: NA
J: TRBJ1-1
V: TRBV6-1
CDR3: CASSESGDYEAFF
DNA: TGTGCCAGCAGTGAGAGTGGTGATTATGAAGCTTTCTTT

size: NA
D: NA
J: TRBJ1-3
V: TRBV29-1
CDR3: CSVGQGTGNTIYF
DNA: TGCAGCGTTGGCCAGGGGACTGGAAACACCATATATTTT

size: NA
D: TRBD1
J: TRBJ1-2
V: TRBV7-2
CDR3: CASSLGTGAFYGYTF
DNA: TGTGCCAGCAGCCTCGGGACAGGGGCATTCTATGGCTACACCTTC

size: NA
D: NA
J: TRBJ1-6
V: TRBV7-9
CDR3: CASSLMGHDNSPLHF
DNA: TGTGCCAGCAGCCTAATGGGCCATGATAATTCACCCCTCCACTTT

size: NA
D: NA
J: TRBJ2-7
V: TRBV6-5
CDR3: CASSYDRTSYEQYF
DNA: TGTGCCAGCAGTTATGATAGAACCTCCTACGAGCAGTACTTC

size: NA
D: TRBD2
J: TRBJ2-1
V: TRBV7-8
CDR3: CASSSRTSGGRNEQFF
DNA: TGTGCCAGCAGCTCCCGAACTAGCGGGGGCCGGAATGAGCAGTTCTTC

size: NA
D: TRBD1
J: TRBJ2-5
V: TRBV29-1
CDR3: CSVGQGASEETQYF
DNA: TGCAGCGTTGGACAGGGGGCATCGGAAGAGACCCAGTACTTC